The T cell receptor beta chain described here comes from a study of blood T cell repertoires in COVID-19 (TCRdb year 2020). A note on the overall study: Collaborator samples came from the United States, Italy and Spain and covered acute and convalescent phases of COVID-19. The material from the prospective study consisted of cDNA or gDNA derived from T cells, B-cell-depleted T cells, or PBMCs. Subjects who had been exposed to COVID-19, were actively infected with it, or had recovered from it provided the deeply sampled blood TCRbeta repertoires that made up the dataset. The repertoires were released in a freely available public database meant as a resource for research on the immune response to SARS-CoV-2. The samples were drawn from two sources: the first 160 participants of the ongoing ImmuneRACE study, and 1,254 subjects contributed by 6 global collaborators. A de-identified subject ID, COVID-19 status, age in years and sex were almost always included in the sample metadata. Where HLA class I and class II types were available, the types were taken from metadata supplied by the sample provider, not from assay-based typing. Findings and caveats that apply to the study as a whole: How much clinical and demographic metadata was included differed by source and by participant, and the metadata was provided uncurated.

The collaborating institutions used their own protocols to collect whole blood in K2EDTA tubes. Collaborator samples were shipped for TCRbeta analysis as frozen whole blood, isolated PBMCs, or DNA extracted from either sample type. TCRbeta CDR3 regions were amplified from genomic DNA by means of the immunoSEQ Assay, a bias-controlled multiplex PCR. As for how the authors treated the data: Nucleated cell counts per sample were estimated from amplification of reference gene primers within the assay. To quantify the absolute abundance of each unique TCRbeta CDR3 rearrangement, sequence reads were collapsed and filtered. For each sample, productive Simpson clonality was calculated as the square root of Simpson's diversity index over productive rearrangements. The table was pulled from immuneACCESS by TCRdb, which kept in-frame rearrangements only. Such tables lose some clones; where checked, under half of the loss comes from unresolved V genes, and the rest has no known cause. V and J calls plus clone size are reproduced from that table; the DNA served to infer D and trimming. Across this sample there are some 200,000 clones, with about nine tenths seen only once. Around 5.7% of the sample comes from the top ten.

The germline V gene specifies KGHDR as CDR1 and SFDVKD as CDR2. Its CDR3 holds 18 amino acids, cysteine through phenylalanine. CDR3 DNA is the only sequence kept; it has 54 bases, read in frame from the first base. The V end loses 0 bases and the J end loses 0 bases, and a stretch of 15 bases separates them. Note on this clone: It lacks a known antigen. Qualities for individual bases were not recorded, and no much larger clone is one base off.

The receptor was derived from a man older than 75 with acute or convalescent COVID-19. Sequenced sample: peripheral blood. The rearrangement joined TRBV24-1 to TRBJ2-3; matching of 5 bases hints at TRBD2 as the D gene. The nucleotides read TGTGCCACCAGTGATTTGTCGTCTAGCTTGTCTAGCACAGATACGCAGTATTTT. This yields the protein CATSDLSSSLSSTDTQYF.